This T cell receptor beta chain was found in a study of T-cell reconstitution after alpha-beta-depleted transplantation in children. The library targeted TCRbeta and was prepared with unique molecular identifiers. TCRdb reanalysed the PCR reads using MiXCR and keeps one entry per CDR3 protein. The sample records approximately 400,000 distinct CDR3 sequences, roughly 10% being singletons. Germline lookup yields CDR1 MNHEY and CDR2 SVGAGI. The V gene lost 1 base and the J gene lost 0 bases, with 22 bases spanning the gap. The CDR3 loop spans 19 amino acids. This clonotype was detected only once. V is TRBV6-5 and J is TRBJ2-7; perhaps TRBD2 as D (6 bases). Specimen: PBMCs from the stem cell graft donor, collected from the stem cell graft. The TCR was taken from a human donor who donated a stem cell graft to a child with acute myeloid leukemia. This chain's CDR3 is CASSYLAGLLLGDSYEQYF. DNA of the CDR3: TGTGCCAGCAGTTACTTGGCGGGACTCCTTTTGGGAGACTCCTACGAGCAGTACTTC.